The 10 T cell receptor beta chains below come from one sample, sequenced in a study of identical twins. TCRdb re-derived calls from the 5' RACE reads in MiXCR, one entry per CDR3 protein. The sample has around 960,000 distinct CDR3 sequences, 9% to 15% seen once. These same data were also listed under a study on yellow fever vaccine responses in identical twins.

Sequenced input: PBMCs. Source of these receptors: a young woman in good health.

The sample holds many counts of this clonotype. The CDR3 here is CSVESGQGARETQYF. CDR3 nucleotide sequence: TGCAGCGTTGAGAGCGGCCAGGGGGCTCGGGAGACCCAGTACTTC. This chain joins TRBV29-1 and TRBJ2-5; 8 nucleotides agree with TRBD1. CDR1 SQVTM and CDR2 ANQGSEA come from the germline V gene. The CDR3 runs 15 residues. Trimming removed 3 bases from V and 5 bases from J; junction bases left unmatched: 11.

In this sample, this clonotype turned up a few times. The chain has TRBV28 and TRBJ2-1, with 12 bases that match TRBD2. Trimming took 8 bases from V and 5 from J; bases not matched to a gene: 10. CDR1 MDHEN and CDR2 SYDVKM come from the germline V gene. This CDR3 has 16 amino acids. The chain's CDR3 is CASPPTSGSLNNEQFF. The CDR3 region has the DNA TGTGCCAGCCCACCGACTAGCGGGAGTTTGAACAATGAGCAGTTCTTC.

CDR3 sequence reads: CASSLEGENYGYTF. CDR3 bases: TGTGCCAGCAGCTTAGAAGGGGAGAACTATGGCTACACCTTC. The rearrangement joins TRBV7-9 to TRBJ1-2, with a possible D match to TRBD1 (5 bases). Germline lookup yields CDR1 SEHNR and CDR2 FQNEAQ (reference sequence). Trimming pared 1 base from V and 2 bases from J, leaving 8 bases between. CDR3 size: 14 residues.

This clonotype was observed at least ten times. The chain links TRBV20-1 to TRBJ2-7, with D tentatively TRBD1 (6 bases). V was cut by 5 bases and J by 3 bases, with 17 bases left in between. The CDR3 loop spans 14 amino acids. The germline V gene has CDR1 DFQATT and CDR2 SNEGSKA (reference sequence). The CDR3 here is CSAYRELWGYEQYV. The CDR3 DNA follows: TGCAGTGCTTACAGGGAATTATGGGGCTACGAGCAGTACGTC.

This chain joins TRBV5-1 and TRBJ2-3, with TRBD2 identical over 7 bases. Germline V gene sequence: CDR1 SGHRS, CDR2 YFSETQ. Losses at the gene ends were 4 bases for V and 2 bases for J; bases not matched to a gene: 7. The CDR3 loop spans 15 amino acids. CDR3 nucleotide sequence: TGCGCCAGCAGCACCGGACTAGAGCCCACAGATACGCAGTATTTT. It is translated as CASSTGLEPTDTQYF.

The rearrangement links TRBV28 to TRBJ2-3, with 8 bases fitting TRBD2. The trim removed 5 bases at V and 1 base at J, leaving 11 bases unmatched. Germline-derived CDR1 and CDR2 are MDHEN and SYDVKM. The CDR3 has 17 residues. The CDR3 nucleotides are TGTGCCAGCAGTCCGCGTCGGGGGGGGCGCGGCACAGATACGCAGTATTTT. Its translation: CASSPRRGGRGTDTQYF.

The V and J genes are TRBV5-1 and TRBJ1-1, with a weak D call TRBD1 (5 bases). The CDR3 runs to 15 residues. The germline CDR1 and CDR2 sequences are SGHRS and YFSETQ. Trimming stripped 0 bases from V and 6 bases from J, with 15 bases between. CDR3 region: CASSLARRGRSEAFF. In DNA form, the CDR3 reads TGCGCCAGCAGCTTGGCCAGGAGGGGTAGGTCTGAAGCTTTCTTT.

The chain joins TRBV18 to TRBJ2-2, with 12 bases identical to TRBD2. CDR1 is KGHSH, CDR2 LQKENI, per germline. With 2 bases clipped from V and 2 bases from J, the junction kept 3 bases outside the gene matches. This CDR3 region has 17 residues. The CDR3 loop is CASSPTTSGSNTGELFF. CDR3 DNA: TGTGCCAGCTCACCAACGACTAGCGGGAGTAACACCGGGGAGCTGTTTTTT.

This clonotype was picked up many times. The chain links TRBV10-3 to TRBJ2-5; D is undetermined. The V gene's germline CDR1 is ENHRY and CDR2 SYGVKD. The germline V and J ends were trimmed by 0 bases and 3 bases, with 5 bases remaining between them. CDR3 length equals 13 residues. The CDR3 region has the DNA TGTGCCATCAGTGAGTCCCGGGAAGAGACCCAGTACTTC. This encodes CAISESREETQYF.

This rearrangement joins TRBV11-3 to TRBJ1-1; D remains ambiguous. The V and J ends lost 7 bases and 0 bases respectively, with 6 bases between them. This CDR3 region has 12 residues. Germline V lookup: CDR1 SGHNT, CDR2 YENEEA. CDR3 region: CASTYMNTEAFF. The CDR3 DNA sequence: TGTGCCAGCACGTACATGAACACTGAAGCTTTCTTT.